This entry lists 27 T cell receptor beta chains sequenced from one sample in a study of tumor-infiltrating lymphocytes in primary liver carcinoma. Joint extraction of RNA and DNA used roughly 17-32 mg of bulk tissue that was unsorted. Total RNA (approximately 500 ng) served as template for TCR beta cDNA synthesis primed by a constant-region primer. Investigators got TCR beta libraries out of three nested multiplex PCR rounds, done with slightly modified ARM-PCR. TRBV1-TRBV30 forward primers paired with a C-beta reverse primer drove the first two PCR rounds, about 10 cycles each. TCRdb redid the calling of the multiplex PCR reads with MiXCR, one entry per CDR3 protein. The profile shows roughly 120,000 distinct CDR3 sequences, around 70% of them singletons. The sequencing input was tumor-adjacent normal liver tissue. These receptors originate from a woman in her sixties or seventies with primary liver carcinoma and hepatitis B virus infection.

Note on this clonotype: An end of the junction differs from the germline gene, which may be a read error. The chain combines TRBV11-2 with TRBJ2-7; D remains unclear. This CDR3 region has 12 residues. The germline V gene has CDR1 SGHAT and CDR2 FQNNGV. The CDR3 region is CANSRESYEQYF. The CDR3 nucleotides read TGTGCCAATAGCCGCGAATCCTACGAGCAGTATTTC.

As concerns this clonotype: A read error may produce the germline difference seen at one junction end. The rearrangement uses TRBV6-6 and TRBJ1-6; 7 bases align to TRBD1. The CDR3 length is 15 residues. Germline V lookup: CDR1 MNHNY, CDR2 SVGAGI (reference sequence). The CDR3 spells CAGSYQTGEHSLLHF. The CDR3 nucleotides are TGTGCCGGCAGTTACCAAACAGGGGAGCATTCACTCCTCCACTTT.

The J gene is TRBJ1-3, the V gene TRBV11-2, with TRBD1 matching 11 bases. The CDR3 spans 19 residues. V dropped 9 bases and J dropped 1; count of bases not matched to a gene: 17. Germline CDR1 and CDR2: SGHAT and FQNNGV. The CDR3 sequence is CARNSPGQGGLASGNTIYF. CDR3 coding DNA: TGTGCCAGGAACTCACCGGGACAGGGGGGACTCGCATCTGGAAACACCATATATTTT.

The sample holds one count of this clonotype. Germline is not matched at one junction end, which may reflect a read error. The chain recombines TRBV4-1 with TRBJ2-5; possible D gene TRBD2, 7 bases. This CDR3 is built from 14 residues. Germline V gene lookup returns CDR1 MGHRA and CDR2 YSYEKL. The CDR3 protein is CATSQFGGRETHYF. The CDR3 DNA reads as TGCGCCACCAGCCAGTTCGGGGGGCGTGAGACCCATTACTTC.

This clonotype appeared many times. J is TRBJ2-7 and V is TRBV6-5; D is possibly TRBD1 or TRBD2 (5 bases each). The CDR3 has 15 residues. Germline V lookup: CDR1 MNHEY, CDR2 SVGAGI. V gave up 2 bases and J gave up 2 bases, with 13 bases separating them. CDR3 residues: CASSYESGRTYEQYF. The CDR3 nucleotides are TGTGCCAGCAGTTACGAATCGGGGCGTACCTACGAGCAGTACTTC.

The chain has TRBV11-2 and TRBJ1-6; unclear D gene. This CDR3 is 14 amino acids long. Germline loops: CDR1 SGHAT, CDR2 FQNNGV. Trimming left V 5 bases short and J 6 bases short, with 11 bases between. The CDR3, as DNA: TGTGCCAGCAGCGAGATTTGGTCTAATTCACCCCTCCACTTT. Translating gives CASSEIWSNSPLHF.

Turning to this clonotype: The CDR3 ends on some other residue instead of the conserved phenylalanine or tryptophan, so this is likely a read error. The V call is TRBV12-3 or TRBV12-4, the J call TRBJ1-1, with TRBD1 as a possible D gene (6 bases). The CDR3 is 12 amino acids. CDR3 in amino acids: CASSNRERKAFS. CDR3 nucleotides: TGTGCTAGCAGTAACAGGGAGCGCAAGGCTTTCTCT.

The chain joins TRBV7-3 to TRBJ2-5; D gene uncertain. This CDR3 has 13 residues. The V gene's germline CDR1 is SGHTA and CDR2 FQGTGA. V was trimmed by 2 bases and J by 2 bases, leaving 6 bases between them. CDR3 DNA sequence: TGTGCCAGCAGCTTAGGCATGCAAGAGACCCAGTACTTC. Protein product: CASSLGMQETQYF.

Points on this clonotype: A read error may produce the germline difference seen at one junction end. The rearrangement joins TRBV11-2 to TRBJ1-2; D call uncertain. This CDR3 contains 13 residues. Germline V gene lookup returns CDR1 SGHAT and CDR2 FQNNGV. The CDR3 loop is CAGSLDRTRGCTF. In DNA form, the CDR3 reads TGTGCCGGCAGCTTAGATCGGACCCGTGGCTGTACCTTC.

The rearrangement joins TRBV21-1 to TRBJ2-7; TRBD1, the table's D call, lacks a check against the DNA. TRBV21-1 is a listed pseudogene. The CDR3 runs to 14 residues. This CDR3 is CASSKFRGTYEQYF. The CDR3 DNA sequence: TGTGCCAGCAGCAAGTTTCGGGGGACCTACGAGCAGTACTTC.

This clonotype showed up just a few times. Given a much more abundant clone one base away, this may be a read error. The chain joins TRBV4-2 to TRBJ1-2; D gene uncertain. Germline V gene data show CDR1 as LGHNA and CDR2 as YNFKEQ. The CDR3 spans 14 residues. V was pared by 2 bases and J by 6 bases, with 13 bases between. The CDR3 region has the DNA TGTGCCAGCAGCCAACAAGGGCACGGTAATGGCTACACCTTC. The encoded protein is CASSQQGHGNGYTF.

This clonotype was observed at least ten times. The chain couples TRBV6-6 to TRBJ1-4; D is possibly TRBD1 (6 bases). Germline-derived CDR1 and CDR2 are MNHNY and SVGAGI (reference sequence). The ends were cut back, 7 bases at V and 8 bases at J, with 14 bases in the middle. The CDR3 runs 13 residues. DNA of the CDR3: TGTGCCAGCAAACAGGGCCACGGCGAAAAACTGTTTTTT. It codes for CASKQGHGEKLFF.

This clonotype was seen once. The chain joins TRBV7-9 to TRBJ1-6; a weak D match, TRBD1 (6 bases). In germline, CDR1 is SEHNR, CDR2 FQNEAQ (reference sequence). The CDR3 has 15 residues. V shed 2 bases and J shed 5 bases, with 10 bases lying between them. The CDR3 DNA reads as TGTGCCAGCAGCTTACTGGCAGGGGATAATTCACCCCTCCACTTT. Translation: CASSLLAGDNSPLHF.

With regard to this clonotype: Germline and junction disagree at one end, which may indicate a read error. This CDR3 is CASSLDRYGELFF. DNA of the CDR3: TGTGCCAGTAGCTTAGATAGGTATGGGGAGCTGTTTTTT. The chain has TRBV11-2 and TRBJ2-2; the D is unclear. CDR1 is SGHAT and CDR2 is FQNNGV in the germline V gene. The CDR3 length is 13 residues.

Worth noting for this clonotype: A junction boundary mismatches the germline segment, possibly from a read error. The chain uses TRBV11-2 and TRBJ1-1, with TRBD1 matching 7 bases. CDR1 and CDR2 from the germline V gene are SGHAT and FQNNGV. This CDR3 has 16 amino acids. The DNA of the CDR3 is TGTGCCAACAGCGCCACGACAGGGTACATTCACACTGAAACTTTCTTT. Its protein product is CANSATTGYIHTETFF.

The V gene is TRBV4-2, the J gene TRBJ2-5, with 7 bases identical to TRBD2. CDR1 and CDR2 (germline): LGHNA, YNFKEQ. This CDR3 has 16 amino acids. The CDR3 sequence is CTISQAWRELQETQYF. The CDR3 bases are TGTACCATCAGCCAAGCCTGGCGGGAGCTCCAAGAGACCCAGTACTTC.

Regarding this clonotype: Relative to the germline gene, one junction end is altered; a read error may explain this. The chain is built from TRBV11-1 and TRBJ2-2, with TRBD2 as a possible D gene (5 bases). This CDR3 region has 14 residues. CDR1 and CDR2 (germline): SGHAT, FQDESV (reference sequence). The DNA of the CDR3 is TGCGCCAGCAGACCGAGCCTTGACTCCGGGGAGCTGCTTTTT. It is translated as CASRPSLDSGELLF.

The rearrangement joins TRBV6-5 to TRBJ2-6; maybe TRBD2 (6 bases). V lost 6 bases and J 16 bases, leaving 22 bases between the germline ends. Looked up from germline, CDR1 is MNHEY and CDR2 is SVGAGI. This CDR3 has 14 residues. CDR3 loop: CASRGDSGANILTF. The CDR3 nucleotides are TGTGCCAGCAGGGGGGACTCTGGGGCCAACATTCTGACTTTC.

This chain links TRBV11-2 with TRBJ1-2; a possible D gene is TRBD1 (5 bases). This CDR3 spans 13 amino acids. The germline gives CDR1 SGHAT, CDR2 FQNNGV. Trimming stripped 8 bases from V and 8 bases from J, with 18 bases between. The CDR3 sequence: CASPQRGYRGYTF. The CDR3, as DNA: TGTGCCAGCCCTCAAAGGGGATATAGGGGCTACACCTTC. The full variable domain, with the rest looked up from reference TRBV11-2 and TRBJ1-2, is EAGVAQSPRYKIIEKRQSVAFWCNPISGHATLYWYQQILGQGPKLLIQFQNNGVVDDSQLPKDRFSAERLKGVDSTLKIQPAKLEDSAVYLCASPQRGYRGYTFGSGTRLTVV.

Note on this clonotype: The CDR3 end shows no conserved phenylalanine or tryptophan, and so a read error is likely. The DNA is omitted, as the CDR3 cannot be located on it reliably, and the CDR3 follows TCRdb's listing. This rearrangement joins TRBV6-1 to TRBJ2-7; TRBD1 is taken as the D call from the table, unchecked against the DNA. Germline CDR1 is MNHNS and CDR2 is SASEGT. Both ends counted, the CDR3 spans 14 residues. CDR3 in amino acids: CASSRTLQSYEQYL.

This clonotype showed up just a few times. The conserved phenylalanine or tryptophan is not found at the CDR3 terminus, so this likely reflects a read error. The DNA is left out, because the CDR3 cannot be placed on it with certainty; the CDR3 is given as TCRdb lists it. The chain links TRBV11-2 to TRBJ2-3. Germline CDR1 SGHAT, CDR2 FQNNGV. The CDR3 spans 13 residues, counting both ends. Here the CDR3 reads CASSFGRTDTQYS.

The CDR3 loop reads CATRWISNTEAFF. DNA for the CDR3: TGTGCCACCAGGTGGATCTCGAACACTGAAGCTTTCTTT. The chain joins TRBV6-5 to TRBJ1-1; D call uncertain. V lost 10 bases and J 1 base, leaving 13 bases between the germline ends. In germline, CDR1 is MNHEY, CDR2 SVGAGI. The CDR3 extends over 13 amino acids.

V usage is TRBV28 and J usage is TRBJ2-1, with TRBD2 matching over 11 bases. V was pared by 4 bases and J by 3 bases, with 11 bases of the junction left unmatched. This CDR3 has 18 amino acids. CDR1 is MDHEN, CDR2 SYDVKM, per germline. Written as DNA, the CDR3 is TGTGCCAGCAGTTCACCTGCGGTTACTAGCGGGAGCTACAATGAGCAGTTCTTC. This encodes CASSSPAVTSGSYNEQFF.

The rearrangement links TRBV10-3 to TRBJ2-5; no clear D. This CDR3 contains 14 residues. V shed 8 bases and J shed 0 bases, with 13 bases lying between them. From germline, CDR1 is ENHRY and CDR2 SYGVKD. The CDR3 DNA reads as TGTGCCATCGCGGCCAGCAGGAACCAAGAGACCCAGTACTTC. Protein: CAIAASRNQETQYF.

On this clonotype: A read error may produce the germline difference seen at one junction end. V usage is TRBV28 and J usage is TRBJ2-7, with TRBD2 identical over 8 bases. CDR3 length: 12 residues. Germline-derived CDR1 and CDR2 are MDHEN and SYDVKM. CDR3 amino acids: CASSRLGRAMGF. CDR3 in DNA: TGTGCCAGCTCCCGGCTCGGGAGGGCCATGGGCTTC.

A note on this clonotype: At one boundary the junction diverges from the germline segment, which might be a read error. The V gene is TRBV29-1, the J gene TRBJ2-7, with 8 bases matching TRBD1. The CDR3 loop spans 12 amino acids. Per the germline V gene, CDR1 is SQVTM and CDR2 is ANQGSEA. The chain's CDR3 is CSAGTGNSEEYF. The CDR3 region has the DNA TGCAGCGCCGGGACAGGAAATAGCGAGGAGTACTTC.

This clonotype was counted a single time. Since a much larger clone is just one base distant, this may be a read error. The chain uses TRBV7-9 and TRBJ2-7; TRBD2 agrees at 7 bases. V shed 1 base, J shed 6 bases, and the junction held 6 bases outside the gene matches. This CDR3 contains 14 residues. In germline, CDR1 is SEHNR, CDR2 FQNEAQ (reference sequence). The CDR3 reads CASSLVDGRSEQYF. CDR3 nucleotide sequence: TGTGCCAGCAGCTTAGTCGACGGGAGGAGCGAGCAGTACTTC.